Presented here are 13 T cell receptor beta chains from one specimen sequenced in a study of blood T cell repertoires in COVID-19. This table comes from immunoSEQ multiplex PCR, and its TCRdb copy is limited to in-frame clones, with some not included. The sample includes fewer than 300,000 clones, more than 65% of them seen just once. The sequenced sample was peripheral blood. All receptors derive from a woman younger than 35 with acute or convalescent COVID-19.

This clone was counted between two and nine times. The CDR3 region has the DNA TGTGCCAGCACCTCGTCCTACGAGCAGTACTTC. Its protein product is CASTSSYEQYF. The V and J genes are TRBV3-1 (or the pseudogene TRBV3-2) and TRBJ2-7; D remains ambiguous. This CDR3 comprises 11 residues. Germline CDR1 and CDR2: LGHDT and YNNKEL (reference sequence). With 7 bases removed from V and 1 base from J, the gap between germline ends came to 5 bases.

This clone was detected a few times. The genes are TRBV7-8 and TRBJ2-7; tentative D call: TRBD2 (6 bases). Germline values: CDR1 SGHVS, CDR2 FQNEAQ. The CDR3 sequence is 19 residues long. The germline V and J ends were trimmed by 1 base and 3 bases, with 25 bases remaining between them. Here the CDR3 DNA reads TGTGCCAGCAGCTTAGTCGGGGTGCCTGGGCGCGGGATAAACTACGAGCAGTACTTC. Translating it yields CASSLVGVPGRGINYEQYF.

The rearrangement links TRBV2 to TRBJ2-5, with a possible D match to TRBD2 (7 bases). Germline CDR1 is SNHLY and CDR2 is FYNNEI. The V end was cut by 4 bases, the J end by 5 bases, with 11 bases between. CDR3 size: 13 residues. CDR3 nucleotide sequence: TGTGCCAGCAGTGGTCGGGGGGCGGAGACCCAGTACTTC. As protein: CASSGRGAETQYF.

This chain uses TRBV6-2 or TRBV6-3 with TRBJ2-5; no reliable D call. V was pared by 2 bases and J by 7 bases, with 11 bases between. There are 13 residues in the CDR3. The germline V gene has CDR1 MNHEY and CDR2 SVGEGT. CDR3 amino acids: CASSYGGPGTQYF. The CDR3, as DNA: TGTGCCAGCAGTTACGGCGGTCCGGGGACCCAGTACTTC.

CDR3 sequence reads: CASSEGIGTSGRIVYEQYF. In DNA, the CDR3 is TGTGCCAGCAGCGAGGGGATCGGGACTAGCGGGAGAATCGTCTACGAGCAGTACTTC. V gene TRBV9 combines with J gene TRBJ2-7, with 14 bases fitting TRBD2. V gave up 3 bases and J gave up 3 bases; unmatched junction bases: 14. CDR1 is SGDLS and CDR2 is YYNGEE in the germline V gene. The CDR3 has 19 amino acids.

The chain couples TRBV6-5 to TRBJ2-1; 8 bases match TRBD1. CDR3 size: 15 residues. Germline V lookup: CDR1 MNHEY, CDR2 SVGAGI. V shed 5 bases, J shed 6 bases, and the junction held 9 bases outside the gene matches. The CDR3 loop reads CASSTQTGALNEQFF. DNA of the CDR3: TGTGCCAGCAGTACTCAGACAGGGGCTCTCAATGAGCAGTTCTTC.

As DNA, the CDR3 is TGTGCCAGCAGCTTAGAGGGGCAGAAGAATTCACCCCTCCACTTT. Amino acids: CASSLEGQKNSPLHF. The chain uses TRBV7-9 and TRBJ1-6, with D possibly matching TRBD1 (5 bases). This CDR3 is built from 15 residues. Germline CDR1 reads SEHNR; CDR2 reads FQNEAQ (reference sequence). V gave up 1 base and J gave up 7 bases, with 11 bases separating them.

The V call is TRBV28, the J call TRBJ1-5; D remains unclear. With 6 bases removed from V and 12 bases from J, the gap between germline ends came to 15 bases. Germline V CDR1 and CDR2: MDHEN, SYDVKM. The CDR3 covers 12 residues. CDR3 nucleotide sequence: TGTGCCAGCAGGAGTTACACATCGGGCCAGCATTTT. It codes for CASRSYTSGQHF.

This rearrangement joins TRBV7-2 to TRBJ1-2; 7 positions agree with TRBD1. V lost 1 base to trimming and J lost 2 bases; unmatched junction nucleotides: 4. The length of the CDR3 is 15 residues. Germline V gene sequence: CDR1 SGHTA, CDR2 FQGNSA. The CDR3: CASSLGVTGNYGYTF. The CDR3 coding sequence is TGTGCCAGCAGCTTAGGGGTGACAGGGAACTATGGCTACACCTTC.

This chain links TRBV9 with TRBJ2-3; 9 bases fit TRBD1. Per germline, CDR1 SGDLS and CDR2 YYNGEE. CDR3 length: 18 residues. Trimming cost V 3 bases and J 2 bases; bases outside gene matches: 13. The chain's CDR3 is CASSARPGQGKTTDTQYF. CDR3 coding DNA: TGTGCCAGCAGCGCCCGACCGGGACAGGGAAAAACCACAGATACGCAGTATTTT.

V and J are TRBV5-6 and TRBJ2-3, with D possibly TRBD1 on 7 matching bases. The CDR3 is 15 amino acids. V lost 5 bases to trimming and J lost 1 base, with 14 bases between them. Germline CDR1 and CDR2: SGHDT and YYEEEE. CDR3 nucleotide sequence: TGTGCCAGCAGGCGGGGACAGTGGGGCACAGATACGCAGTATTTT. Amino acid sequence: CASRRGQWGTDTQYF.

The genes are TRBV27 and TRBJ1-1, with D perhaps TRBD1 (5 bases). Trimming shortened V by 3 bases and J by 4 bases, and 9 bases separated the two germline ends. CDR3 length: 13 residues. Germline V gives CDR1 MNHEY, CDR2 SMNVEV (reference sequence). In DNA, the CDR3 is TGTGCCAGCAGTTTGGGGGGGTCCACTGAAGCTTTCTTT. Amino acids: CASSLGGSTEAFF.

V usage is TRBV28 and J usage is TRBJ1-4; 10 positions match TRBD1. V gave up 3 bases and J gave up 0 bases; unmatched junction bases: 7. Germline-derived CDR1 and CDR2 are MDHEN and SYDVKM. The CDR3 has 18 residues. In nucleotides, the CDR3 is TGTGCCAGCAGTTTCTGGCCGGGACAGGGGTCAACTAATGAAAAACTGTTTTTT. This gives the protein CASSFWPGQGSTNEKLFF.